This T cell receptor (beta chain) was profiled in a study of cytomegalovirus exposure and HLA in healthy donors. Broader study findings: Most TCR sequences showed up rarely, but some public TCRs showed up in many donors. Common viral pathogens seemed, in a later analysis, to connect with several of the most significant clusters. Reported results showed that the classifier diagnosed cytomegalovirus status with high specificity and sensitivity.

V shed 5 bases and J 4 bases; nucleotides not matched to a gene: 3. Germline CDR1 and CDR2: SSHAT and FNYEAQ (reference sequence). The CDR3 has 14 amino acids. On this clone: The target antigen is unknown.

PCR primers comprised 60 Vbeta and 13 Jbeta primers. Generated by immunoSEQ multiplex PCR, the TCRdb table keeps only in-frame clones and is missing some. The sample shows around 150,000 clones, roughly 87% of them seen only once. The V call is TRBV7-7, the J call TRBJ2-1, with TRBD1 identical over 9 bases. The receptor was isolated from a man aged 25 to 40 in good health and CMV-seropositive. Sequencing input: PBMCs. The chain's CDR3 is CASSAGQGYNEQFF. The CDR3 DNA reads TGTGCCAGCAGCGCGGGACAGGGTTACAATGAGCAGTTCTTC.